Presented here are 27 T cell receptor beta chains from one specimen sequenced in a study of cytomegalovirus exposure and HLA in healthy donors. Data came from immunoSEQ multiplex PCR; TCRdb stores just in-frame clones and leaves some out. This table has some 310,000 clones, approximately 91% appearing once. Sequencing was carried out using PBMCs. Receptor source: a man aged 25-40 years in good health and CMV-seronegative.

Concerning this clone itself: The same CDR3 can be traced to other DNA sequences in this sample. The rearrangement links TRBV9 to TRBJ2-2; 12 bases are a match to TRBD2. The CDR3 loop spans 15 amino acids. J was trimmed by 6 bases and V by 0 bases; bases with no gene match: 0. In germline, CDR1 is SGDLS, CDR2 YYNGEE. For the CDR3, the DNA is TGTGCCAGCAGCGTAGCTAGCGGGGGGGCCGGGGAGCTGTTTTTT. Translated: CASSVASGGAGELFF.

Points on this clone: The sample contains more than one DNA sequence encoding this CDR3. The chain employs TRBV5-6 and TRBJ1-2; no clear D gene. The germline CDR1 and CDR2 sequences are SGHDT and YYEEEE. The CDR3 runs 13 residues. V lost 0 bases, J lost 2 bases, and 5 bases lay in between. The CDR3 nucleotides read TGTGCCAGCAGCTTGGGCCAGAACTATGGCTACACCTTC. It codes for CASSLGQNYGYTF. Full variable domain (rest looked up from reference TRBV5-6 and TRBJ1-2): DAGVTQSPTHLIKTRGQQVTLRCSPKSGHDTVSWYQQALGQGPQFIFQYYEEEERQRGNFPDRFSGHQFPNYSSELNVNALLLGDSALYLCASSLGQNYGYTFGSGTRLTVV.

CDR3 sequence (DNA): TGTGCCAGTAGTACAGGGGGTCAATCACCCCTCCACTTT. Amino acid sequence: CASSTGGQSPLHF. This rearrangement joins TRBV19 to TRBJ1-6, with 7 bases fitting TRBD1. Germline CDR1 is LNHDA and CDR2 is SQIVND (reference sequence). With V trimmed by 4 bases and J by 10 bases, 4 bases remained unmatched. This CDR3 spans 13 amino acids.

The rearrangement links TRBV5-5 to TRBJ1-2, with 9 bases that match TRBD1. The V and J ends lost 1 base and 2 bases, in that order; junction bases with no gene match: 12. From germline, CDR1 is SGHKS and CDR2 YYEKEE (reference sequence). This CDR3 is 18 amino acids long. CDR3 in DNA: TGTGCCAGCAGCTTGCAGACCGGGAGGGACAGGGAGAACTATGGCTACACCTTC. This gives the protein CASSLQTGRDRENYGYTF.

V is TRBV6-5 and J is TRBJ1-2; D remains ambiguous. The germline CDR1 and CDR2 sequences are MNHEY and SVGAGI. V shed 6 bases and J shed 1 base, with 9 bases lying between them. The CDR3 covers 13 residues. CDR3 DNA sequence: TGTGCCAGCAGGACAATAAATAACTATGGCTACACCTTC. Amino acids: CASRTINNYGYTF.

The chain links TRBV7-9 to TRBJ2-2, with D uncertain. The V gene lost 1 base and the J gene lost 5 bases, with 14 bases spanning the gap. The CDR3 length is 16 residues. Germline loops: CDR1 SEHNR, CDR2 FQNEAQ (reference sequence). Here the CDR3 reads CASSLVGSYQTGELFF. The CDR3 DNA is TGTGCCAGCAGCTTAGTCGGTTCCTACCAAACCGGGGAGCTGTTTTTT.

The gene calls are TRBV6-5 and TRBJ1-1, with D unclear. Per the germline V gene, CDR1 is MNHEY and CDR2 is SVGAGI. The V gene lost 2 bases and the J gene lost 8 bases, with 18 bases spanning the gap. This CDR3 has 15 residues. The CDR3 bases are TGTGCCAGCAGTTACAACGCGAAGGCGAGGCCCGAAGCTTTCTTT. Encoded protein: CASSYNAKARPEAFF.

The chain employs TRBV7-2 and TRBJ2-5; 8 bases are shared with TRBD1. The V gene's germline CDR1 is SGHTA and CDR2 FQGNSA. Trimming removed 5 bases from V and 1 base from J; junction bases left unmatched: 6. The CDR3 covers 15 residues. CDR3 loop: CASSPHGTGQETQYF. The CDR3 DNA follows: TGTGCCAGCAGCCCGCACGGGACAGGCCAAGAGACCCAGTACTTC.

The gene calls are TRBV5-6 and TRBJ1-2, with a possible D match to TRBD1 (5 bases). V lost 4 bases and J 0 bases, leaving 13 bases between the germline ends. CDR1 SGHDT and CDR2 YYEEEE come from the germline V gene. The CDR3 sequence is 15 residues long. CDR3 in amino acids: CASSVGLRTNYGYTF. The CDR3 DNA is TGTGCCAGCAGCGTGGGACTGAGGACTAACTATGGCTACACCTTC.

The chain joins TRBV11-2 to TRBJ2-7, with 10 bases fitting TRBD2. The CDR3 sequence is 15 residues long. The junction had 6 bases not matched to a gene; V was cut back by 5 bases and J by 2 bases. In germline, CDR1 is SGHAT, CDR2 FQNNGV. This chain's CDR3 is CASSASGGDPYEQYF. CDR3 DNA: TGTGCCAGCAGCGCTAGCGGGGGCGACCCCTACGAGCAGTACTTC.

CDR3 region: CASSEGRGAIVETQYF. CDR3 nucleotides: TGTGCCAGCAGTGAAGGGCGGGGGGCCATCGTAGAGACCCAGTACTTC. The J gene is TRBJ2-5, the V gene TRBV6-1, with 8 positions matching TRBD2. This CDR3 contains 16 residues. Germline CDR1 is MNHNS and CDR2 is SASEGT. The junction had 8 bases not matched to a gene; V was cut back by 1 base and J by 4 bases.

This clone was observed once. V usage is TRBV7-8 and J usage is TRBJ1-1, with D perhaps TRBD1 (5 bases). Trimming removed 5 bases from V and 1 base from J, with 11 bases in between. The CDR3 has 14 residues. Germline CDR1 reads SGHVS; CDR2 reads FQNEAQ. The CDR3 sequence: CASSITDRNTEAFF. The CDR3 nucleotides read TGTGCCAGCAGCATAACCGACAGGAACACTGAAGCTTTCTTT.

The chain has TRBV4-1 and TRBJ2-2, with D possibly being TRBD1 (5 bases). The V and J ends lost 2 bases and 4 bases respectively, with 14 bases between them. CDR1 is MGHRA, CDR2 YSYEKL, per germline. The CDR3 sequence is 16 residues long. The CDR3 protein is CASSQIAQGRTGELFF. Here the CDR3 DNA reads TGCGCCAGCAGCCAAATCGCGCAGGGCCGCACCGGGGAGCTGTTTTTT.

V usage is TRBV20-1 and J usage is TRBJ2-5; the match to TRBD2 covers 7 bases. Germline V lookup: CDR1 DFQATT, CDR2 SNEGSKA (reference sequence). CDR3 size: 11 residues. DNA for the CDR3: TGCAGCGGGGGGACCCAAGAGACCCAGTACTTC. This sequence encodes CSGGTQETQYF.

This CDR3 is CASSLGGGGNTEAFF. CDR3 DNA sequence: TGTGCCAGCAGCTTGGGGGGGGGCGGAAACACTGAAGCTTTCTTT. V and J are TRBV5-4 and TRBJ1-1; tentatively, D is TRBD1 (6 bases). This CDR3 has 15 amino acids. Germline V CDR1 and CDR2: SGHNT, YYREEE (reference sequence). V lost 0 bases to trimming and J lost 2 bases, with 11 bases between them.

The V and J genes are TRBV4-2 and TRBJ2-2; possible D gene TRBD2, 6 bases. Trimming took off 0 bases at V and 2 bases at J, with 16 bases between the two ends. The CDR3 consists of 18 residues. Germline CDR1 LGHNA, CDR2 YNFKEQ. The CDR3 DNA follows: TGTGCCAGCAGCCAAGATCTCTATGGACTATTAAACACCGGGGAGCTGTTTTTT. This gives the protein CASSQDLYGLLNTGELFF.

V and J are TRBV18 and TRBJ1-5; TRBD1 matches 11 bases. The CDR3 runs to 15 residues. Germline V lookup: CDR1 KGHSH, CDR2 LQKENI. With 6 bases clipped from V and 6 bases from J, the junction kept 7 bases outside the gene matches. CDR3 sequence (DNA): TGTGCCAGCTCCGGGGGGACAGGGGGTCTTCAGCCCCAGCATTTT. Translation: CASSGGTGGLQPQHF.

This chain joins TRBV19 and TRBJ1-1; 8 nucleotides align to TRBD1. Germline V gene data show CDR1 as LNHDA and CDR2 as SQIVND (reference sequence). Trimming removed 8 bases from V and 8 bases from J; junction bases left unmatched: 10. The CDR3 spans 13 residues. CDR3 bases: TGTGCCAGTCTAAACAGGGGGTATCTCGAAGCTTTCTTT. Protein sequence: CASLNRGYLEAFF. Variable domain in full (rest from reference TRBV19 and TRBJ1-1): DGGITQSPKYLFRKEGQNVTLSCEQNLNHDAMYWYRQDPGQGLRLIYYSQIVNDFQKGDIAEGYSVSREKKESFPLTVTSAQKNPTAFYLCASLNRGYLEAFFGQGTRLTVV.

The rearrangement uses TRBV21-1 and TRBJ2-7; the DNA was not used to check the table's D call, TRBD1. TRBV21-1 is a listed pseudogene. CDR3 length: 16 residues. CDR3 protein: CASSKVRDRFPYEQYF. The CDR3 nucleotides read TGTGCCAGCAGCAAAGTAAGGGACAGGTTTCCCTACGAGCAGTACTTC.

In nucleotides, the CDR3 is TGTGCCAGCAGTGACTCCCAGCGGGGTGAGCAGTTCTTC. Its protein is CASSDSQRGEQFF. The chain links TRBV6-4 to TRBJ2-1; 7 positions agree with TRBD2. Germline V gene sequence: CDR1 MRHNA, CDR2 SNTAGT. The V and J ends lost 0 bases and 9 bases, in that order; junction bases with no gene match: 2. CDR3 length equals 13 residues.

This sequence joins TRBV6-5 and TRBJ1-5; no definite D call. V lost 3 bases to trimming and J lost 5 bases, with 8 bases between them. Looked up from germline, CDR1 is MNHEY and CDR2 is SVGAGI. This CDR3 has 13 residues. CDR3 sequence reads: CASSYESDQPQHF. CDR3 nucleotide sequence: TGTGCCAGCAGTTATGAGTCGGATCAGCCCCAGCATTTT.

The CDR3 DNA reads as TGTGCCAGCAGCCCCTCGAGCGGGGGCTCCTACGAGCAGTACTTC. Translated, it gives CASSPSSGGSYEQYF. The rearrangement links TRBV5-4 to TRBJ2-7, with 8 nucleotides matching TRBD2. Trimming cost V 4 bases and J 0 bases; bases outside gene matches: 6. The germline CDR1 and CDR2 sequences are SGHNT and YYREEE (reference sequence). The CDR3 extends over 15 amino acids.

V usage is TRBV13 and J usage is TRBJ2-3; tentatively, D is TRBD2 (6 bases). Germline-derived CDR1 and CDR2 are PRHDT and FYEKMQ (reference sequence). Trimming took off 3 bases at V and 2 bases at J, with 15 bases between the two ends. The length of the CDR3 is 16 residues. The CDR3 loop reads CASSFRYGGFTDTQYF. In DNA form, the CDR3 reads TGTGCCAGCAGCTTCCGGTACGGGGGATTCACAGATACGCAGTATTTT.

This chain joins TRBV18 and TRBJ2-2, with 9 bases identical to TRBD2. The ends lost 2 bases at V and 5 bases at J; junction bases unmatched: 6. The germline gives CDR1 KGHSH, CDR2 LQKENI. The CDR3 length is 16 residues. In DNA, the CDR3 is TGTGCCAGCTCACCAGTTAGCGGGGGTCCTACCGGGGAGCTGTTTTTT. Amino acids: CASSPVSGGPTGELFF.

The rearrangement uses TRBV19 and TRBJ2-2; D unresolved. CDR1 and CDR2 from the germline V gene are LNHDA and SQIVND (reference sequence). The V end was cut by 8 bases, the J end by 5 bases, with 21 bases between. The CDR3 is 16 residues long. The CDR3 nucleotides read TGTGCCAGTTGCCCATTGAGGAGCTCGCAGACCGGGGAGCTGTTTTTT. This sequence encodes CASCPLRSSQTGELFF.

The V call is TRBV21-1, the J call TRBJ2-3; the table's D call, TRBD1, has no DNA check behind it. TRBV21-1 represents a pseudogene. The length of the CDR3 is 19 residues. CDR3 in DNA: TGTGCCAGCAGCATGCCTCGGCAGGGCTTTTTGGTGTTCACAGATACGCAGTATTTT. Its protein product is CASSMPRQGFLVFTDTQYF.

This sequence joins TRBV6-5 and TRBJ2-2; D is unresolved. The CDR3 extends over 14 amino acids. Germline-derived CDR1 and CDR2 are MNHEY and SVGAGI. Between the trimmed V and J ends, which lost 6 bases and 3 bases, there was a span of 11 bases. For the CDR3, the DNA is TGTGCCAGCAGCCCCACTGATGACACCGGGGAGCTGTTTTTT. Translation gives CASSPTDDTGELFF.